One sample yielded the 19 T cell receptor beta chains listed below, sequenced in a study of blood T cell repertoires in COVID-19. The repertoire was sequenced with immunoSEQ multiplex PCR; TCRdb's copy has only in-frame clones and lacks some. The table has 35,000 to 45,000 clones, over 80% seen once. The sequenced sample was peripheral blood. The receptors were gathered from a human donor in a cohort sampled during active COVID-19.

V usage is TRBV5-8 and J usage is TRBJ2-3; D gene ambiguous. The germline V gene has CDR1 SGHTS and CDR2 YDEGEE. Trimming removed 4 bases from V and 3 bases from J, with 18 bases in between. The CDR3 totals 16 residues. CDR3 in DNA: TGTGCCAGCAGCCCGGCACGCCTCAGGTCGACAGATACGCAGTATTTT. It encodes CASSPARLRSTDTQYF. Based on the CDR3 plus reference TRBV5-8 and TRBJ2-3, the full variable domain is EAGVTQSPTHLIKTRGQQATLRCSPISGHTSVYWYQQALGLGLQFLLWYDEGEERNRGNFPPRFSGRQFPNYSSELNVNALELEDSALYLCASSPARLRSTDTQYFGPGTRLTVL.

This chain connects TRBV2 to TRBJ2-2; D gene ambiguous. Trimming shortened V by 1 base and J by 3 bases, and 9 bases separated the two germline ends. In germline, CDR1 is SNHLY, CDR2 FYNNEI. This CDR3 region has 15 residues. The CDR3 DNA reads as TGTGCCAGCAGTGAAGTCTCCCCTCACACCGGGGAGCTGTTTTTT. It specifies CASSEVSPHTGELFF. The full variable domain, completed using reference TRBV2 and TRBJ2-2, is EPEVTQTPSHQVTQMGQEVILRCVPISNHLYFYWYRQILGQKVEFLVSFYNNEISEKSEIFDDQFSVERPDGSNFTLKIRSTKLEDSAMYFCASSEVSPHTGELFFGEGSRLTVL.

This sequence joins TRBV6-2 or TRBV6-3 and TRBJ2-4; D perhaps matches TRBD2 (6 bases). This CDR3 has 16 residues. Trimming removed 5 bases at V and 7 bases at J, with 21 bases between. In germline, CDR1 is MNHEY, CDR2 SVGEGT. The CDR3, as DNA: TGTGCCAGCAGTAACGCCCTGATGGGCGGGGACAACATTCAGTACTTC. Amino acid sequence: CASSNALMGGDNIQYF.

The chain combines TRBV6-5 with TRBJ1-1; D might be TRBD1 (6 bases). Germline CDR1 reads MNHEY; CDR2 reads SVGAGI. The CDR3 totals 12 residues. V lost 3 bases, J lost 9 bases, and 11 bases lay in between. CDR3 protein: CASSYRQGKAFF. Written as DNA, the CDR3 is TGTGCCAGCAGTTATAGGCAGGGGAAAGCTTTCTTT.

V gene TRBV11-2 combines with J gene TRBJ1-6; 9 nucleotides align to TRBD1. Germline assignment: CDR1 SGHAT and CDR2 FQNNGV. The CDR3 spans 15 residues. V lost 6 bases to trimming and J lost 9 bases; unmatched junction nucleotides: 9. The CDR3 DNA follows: TGTGCCAGCAGTAAAGATACAGGGGGCATTTCACCCCTCCACTTT. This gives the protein CASSKDTGGISPLHF.

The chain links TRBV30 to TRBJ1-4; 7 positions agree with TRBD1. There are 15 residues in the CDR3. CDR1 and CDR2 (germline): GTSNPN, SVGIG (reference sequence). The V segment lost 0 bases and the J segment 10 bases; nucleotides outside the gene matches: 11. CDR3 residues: CAWSVRETGRGKLFF. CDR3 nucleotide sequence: TGTGCCTGGAGTGTACGGGAGACAGGGCGGGGAAAACTGTTTTTT. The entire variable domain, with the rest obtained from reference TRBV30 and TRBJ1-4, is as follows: SQTIHQWPATLVQPVGSPLSLECTVEGTSNPNLYWYRQAAGRGLQLLFYSVGIGQISSEVPQNLSASRPQDRQFILSSKKLLLSDSGFYLCAWSVRETGRGKLFFGSGTQLSVL.

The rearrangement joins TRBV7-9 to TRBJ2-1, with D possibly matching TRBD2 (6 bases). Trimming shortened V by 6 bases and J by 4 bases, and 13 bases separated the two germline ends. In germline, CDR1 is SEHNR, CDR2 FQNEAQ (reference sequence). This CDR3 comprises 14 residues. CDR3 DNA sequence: TGTGCCAGCAGTCAACTAGCCGAATACAATGAGCAGTTCTTC. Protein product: CASSQLAEYNEQFF.

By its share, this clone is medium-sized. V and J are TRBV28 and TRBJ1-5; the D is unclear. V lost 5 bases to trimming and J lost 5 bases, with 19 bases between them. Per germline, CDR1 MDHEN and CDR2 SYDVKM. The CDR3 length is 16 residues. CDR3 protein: CASSATGLSGDQPQHF. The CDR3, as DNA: TGTGCCAGCAGTGCAACTGGACTCTCTGGAGATCAGCCCCAGCATTTT. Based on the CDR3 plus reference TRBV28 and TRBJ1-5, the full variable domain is DVKVTQSSRYLVKRTGEKVFLECVQDMDHENMFWYRQDPGLGLRLIYFSYDVKMKEKGDIPEGYSVSREKKERFSLILESASTNQTSMYLCASSATGLSGDQPQHFGDGTRLSIL.

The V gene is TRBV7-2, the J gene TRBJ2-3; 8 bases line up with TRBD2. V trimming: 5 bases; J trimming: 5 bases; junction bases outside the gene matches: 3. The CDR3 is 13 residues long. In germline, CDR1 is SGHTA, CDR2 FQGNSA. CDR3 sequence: CASSVTSGDTQYF. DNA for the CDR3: TGTGCCAGCAGCGTAACTAGCGGAGATACGCAGTATTTT.

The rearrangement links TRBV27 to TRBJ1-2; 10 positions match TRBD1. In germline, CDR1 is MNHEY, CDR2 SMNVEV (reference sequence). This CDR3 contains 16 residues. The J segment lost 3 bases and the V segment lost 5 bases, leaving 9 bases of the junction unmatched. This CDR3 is CASSLTPGQGHYGYTF. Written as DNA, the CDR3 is TGTGCCAGCAGTCTAACCCCGGGACAGGGGCACTATGGCTACACCTTC.

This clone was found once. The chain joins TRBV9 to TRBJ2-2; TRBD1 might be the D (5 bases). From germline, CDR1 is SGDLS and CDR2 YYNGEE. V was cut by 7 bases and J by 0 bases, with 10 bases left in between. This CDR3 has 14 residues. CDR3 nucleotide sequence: TGTGCCAGCGAGAGACAGACGAACACCGGGGAGCTGTTTTTT. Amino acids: CASERQTNTGELFF.

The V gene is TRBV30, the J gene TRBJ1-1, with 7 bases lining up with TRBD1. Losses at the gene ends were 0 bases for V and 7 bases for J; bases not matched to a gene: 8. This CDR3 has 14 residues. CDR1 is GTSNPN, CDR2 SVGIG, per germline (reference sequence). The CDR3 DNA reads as TGTGCCTGGAGTGTGATGGGACAGTCTTATGAAGCTTTCTTT. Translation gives CAWSVMGQSYEAFF. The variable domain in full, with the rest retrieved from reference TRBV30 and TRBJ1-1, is SQTIHQWPATLVQPVGSPLSLECTVEGTSNPNLYWYRQAAGRGLQLLFYSVGIGQISSEVPQNLSASRPQDRQFILSSKKLLLSDSGFYLCAWSVMGQSYEAFFGQGTRLTVV.

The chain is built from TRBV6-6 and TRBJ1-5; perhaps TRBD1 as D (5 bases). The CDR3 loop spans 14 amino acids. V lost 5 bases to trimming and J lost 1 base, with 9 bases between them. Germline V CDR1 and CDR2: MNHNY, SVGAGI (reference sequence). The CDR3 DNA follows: TGTGCCAGCAGTAAACAGGAAAGCAATCAGCCCCAGCATTTT. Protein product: CASSKQESNQPQHF.

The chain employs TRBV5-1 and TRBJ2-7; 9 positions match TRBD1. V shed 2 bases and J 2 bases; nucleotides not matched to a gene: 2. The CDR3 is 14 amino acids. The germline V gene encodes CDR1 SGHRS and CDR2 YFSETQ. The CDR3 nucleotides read TGCGCCAGCAGCTTTCGACAGGGGGCCTACGAGCAGTACTTC. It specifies CASSFRQGAYEQYF.

The CDR3 here is CASSILDISTEAFF. The DNA of the CDR3 is TGTGCCAGTAGTATCCTGGACATTTCCACTGAAGCTTTCTTT. J is TRBJ1-1 and V is TRBV19, with D possibly TRBD1 on 5 matching bases. The V end lost 3 bases, the J end lost 4 bases, and 12 bases lay between the germline ends. CDR1 LNHDA and CDR2 SQIVND come from the germline V gene (reference sequence). The CDR3 loop spans 14 amino acids.

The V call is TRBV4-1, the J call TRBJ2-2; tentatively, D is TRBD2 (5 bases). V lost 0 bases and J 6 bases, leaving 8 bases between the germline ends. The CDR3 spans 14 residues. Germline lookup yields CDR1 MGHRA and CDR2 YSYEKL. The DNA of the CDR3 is TGCGCCAGCAGCCAAGAGCGGGTACCCGGGGAGCTGTTTTTT. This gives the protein CASSQERVPGELFF.

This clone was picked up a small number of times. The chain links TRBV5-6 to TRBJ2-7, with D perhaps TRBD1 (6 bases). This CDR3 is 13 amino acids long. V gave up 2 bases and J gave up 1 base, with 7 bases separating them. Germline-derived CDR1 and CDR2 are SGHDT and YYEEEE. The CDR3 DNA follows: TGTGCCAGCAGCTTAGGACAGTCCTACGAGCAGTACTTC. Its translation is CASSLGQSYEQYF.

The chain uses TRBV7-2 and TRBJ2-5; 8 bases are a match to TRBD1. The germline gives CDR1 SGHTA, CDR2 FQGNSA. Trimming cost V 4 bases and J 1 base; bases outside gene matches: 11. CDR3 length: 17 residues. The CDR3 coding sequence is TGTGCCAGCAGCTGGACGACAGGGGCTCCCGTCCAAGAGACCCAGTACTTC. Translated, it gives CASSWTTGAPVQETQYF.

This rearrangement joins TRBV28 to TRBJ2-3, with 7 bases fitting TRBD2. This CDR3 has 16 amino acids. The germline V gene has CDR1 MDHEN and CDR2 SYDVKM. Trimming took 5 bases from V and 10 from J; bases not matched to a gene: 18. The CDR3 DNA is TGTGCCAGCAGTACCGCAGTGGCGGGAGTAGCTATGGCGCAGTATTTT. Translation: CASSTAVAGVAMAQYF.